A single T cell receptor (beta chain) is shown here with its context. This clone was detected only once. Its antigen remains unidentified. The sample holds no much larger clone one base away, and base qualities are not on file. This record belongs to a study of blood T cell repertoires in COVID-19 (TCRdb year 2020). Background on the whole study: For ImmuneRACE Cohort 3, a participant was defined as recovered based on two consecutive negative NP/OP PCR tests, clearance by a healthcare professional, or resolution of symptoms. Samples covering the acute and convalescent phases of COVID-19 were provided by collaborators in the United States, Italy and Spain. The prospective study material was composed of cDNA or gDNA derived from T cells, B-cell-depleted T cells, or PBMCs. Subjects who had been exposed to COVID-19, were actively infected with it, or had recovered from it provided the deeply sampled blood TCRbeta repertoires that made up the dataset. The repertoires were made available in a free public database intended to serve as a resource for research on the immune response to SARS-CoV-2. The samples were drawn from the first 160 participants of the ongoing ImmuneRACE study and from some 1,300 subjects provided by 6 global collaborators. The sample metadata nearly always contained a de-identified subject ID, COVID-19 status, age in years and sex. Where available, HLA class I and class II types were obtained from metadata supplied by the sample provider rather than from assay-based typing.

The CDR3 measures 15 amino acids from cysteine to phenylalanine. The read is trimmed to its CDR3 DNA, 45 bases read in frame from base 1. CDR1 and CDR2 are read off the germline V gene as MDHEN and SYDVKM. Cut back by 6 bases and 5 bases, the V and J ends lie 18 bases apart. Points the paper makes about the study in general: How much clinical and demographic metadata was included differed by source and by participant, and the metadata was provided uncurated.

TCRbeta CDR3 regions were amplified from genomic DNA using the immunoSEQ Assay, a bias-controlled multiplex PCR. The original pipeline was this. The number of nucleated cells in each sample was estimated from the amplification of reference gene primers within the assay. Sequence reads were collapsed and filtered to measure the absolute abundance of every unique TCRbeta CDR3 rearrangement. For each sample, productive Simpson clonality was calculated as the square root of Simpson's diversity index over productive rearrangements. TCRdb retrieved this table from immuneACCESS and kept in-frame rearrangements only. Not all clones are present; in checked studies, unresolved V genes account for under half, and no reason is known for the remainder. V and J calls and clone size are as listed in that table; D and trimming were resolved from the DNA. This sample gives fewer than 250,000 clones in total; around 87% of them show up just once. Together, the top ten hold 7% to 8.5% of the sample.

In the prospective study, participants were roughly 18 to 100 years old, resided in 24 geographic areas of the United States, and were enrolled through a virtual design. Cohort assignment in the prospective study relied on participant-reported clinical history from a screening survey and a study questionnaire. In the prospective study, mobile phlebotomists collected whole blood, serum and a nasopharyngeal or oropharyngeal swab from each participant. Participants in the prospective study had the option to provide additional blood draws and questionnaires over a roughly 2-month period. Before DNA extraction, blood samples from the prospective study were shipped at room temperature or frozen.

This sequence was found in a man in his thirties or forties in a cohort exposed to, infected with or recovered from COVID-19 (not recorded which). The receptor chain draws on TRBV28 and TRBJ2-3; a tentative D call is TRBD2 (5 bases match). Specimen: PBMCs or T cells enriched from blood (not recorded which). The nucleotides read TGTGCCAGCAGCCGACCGGACTCCTCGAAAGATACGCAGTATTTT. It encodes CASSRPDSSKDTQYF.